This T cell receptor (beta chain) was captured by sequencing in a study of shared clonotypes between healthy human individuals. At the level of the study: The plates for each donor numbered three CD4 naive, three CD4 memory, two CD8 naive and one CD8 memory. Study outcomes and limitations: It was expected that sequencing depth would affect clonotype sharing among donors. Sampling covered nothing but blood. Tissue TCR repertoires likely differ from those found in blood.

Sorted-subset replicate PCR reactions contained 150 to 200 ng DNA, corresponding to tens of thousands of T cell genomes. Measured with immunoSEQ multiplex PCR; TCRdb has only the in-frame clones, and not every one. The repertoire holds roughly 2.6 million clones, with 90% to 95% as singletons. As for this clone: Its antigen is currently unknown.

The TCR comes from a man younger than 35 in good health. Sequenced sample: naive CD4+ T cells sorted from blood. Subset defined: CD45RA+ positively selected.

The CDR3 loop reads CASSLDRRTISSYNSPLHF. CDR3 DNA: TGTGCCAGCAGTTTAGATAGGCGGACAATCAGCTCCTATAATTCACCCCTCCACTTT. The chain has TRBV28 and TRBJ1-6; D might be TRBD1 (5 bases). CDR3 length equals 19 residues. Trimming cost V 2 bases and J 0 bases, with 17 bases left between them. CDR1 is MDHEN, CDR2 SYDVKM, per germline. The full variable domain, rest sourced from reference TRBV28 and TRBJ1-6, is DVKVTQSSRYLVKRTGEKVFLECVQDMDHENMFWYRQDPGLGLRLIYFSYDVKMKEKGDIPEGYSVSREKKERFSLILESASTNQTSMYLCASSLDRRTISSYNSPLHFGNGTRLTVT.